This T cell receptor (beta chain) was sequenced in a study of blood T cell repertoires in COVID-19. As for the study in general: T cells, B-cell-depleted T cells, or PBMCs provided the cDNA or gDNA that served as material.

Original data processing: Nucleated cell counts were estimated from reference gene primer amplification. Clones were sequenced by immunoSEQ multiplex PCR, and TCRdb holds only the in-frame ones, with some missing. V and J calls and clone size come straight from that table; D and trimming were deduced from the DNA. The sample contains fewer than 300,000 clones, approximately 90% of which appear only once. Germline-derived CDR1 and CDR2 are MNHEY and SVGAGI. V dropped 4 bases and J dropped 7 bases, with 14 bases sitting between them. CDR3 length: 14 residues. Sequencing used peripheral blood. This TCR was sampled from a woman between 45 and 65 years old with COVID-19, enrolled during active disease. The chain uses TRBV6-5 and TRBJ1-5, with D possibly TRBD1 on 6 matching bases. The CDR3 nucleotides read TGTGCCAGCAGTTCGGGACAAATAAGACAGCCCCAGCATTTT. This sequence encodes CASSSGQIRQPQHF.